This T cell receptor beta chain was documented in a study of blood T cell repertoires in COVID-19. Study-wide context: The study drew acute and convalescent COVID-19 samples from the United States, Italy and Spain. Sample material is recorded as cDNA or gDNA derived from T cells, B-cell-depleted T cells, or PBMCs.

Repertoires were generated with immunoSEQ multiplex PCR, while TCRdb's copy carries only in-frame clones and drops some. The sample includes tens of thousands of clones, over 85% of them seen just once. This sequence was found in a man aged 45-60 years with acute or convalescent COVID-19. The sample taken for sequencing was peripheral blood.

CDR3 in amino acids: CASSPYGEAFF. The CDR3 region has the DNA TGTGCCAGCAGCCCATACGGGGAGGCTTTCTTT. The chain carries TRBV7-8 and TRBJ1-1, with D uncertain. This CDR3 spans 11 amino acids. V lost 5 bases and J lost 11, with 12 bases in between. CDR1 is SGHVS and CDR2 is FQNEAQ in the germline V gene.